What follows is one T cell receptor beta chain and its context. What it binds is not known. Six healthy women, forming three identical twin pairs, donated samples. These data are taken from a study of identical twins' blood T cells. CDR3 size: 13 residues. V was trimmed by 5 bases and J by 6 bases, leaving 12 bases between them. CDR1 SEHNR and CDR2 FQNEAQ come from the germline V gene (reference sequence). Regarding the study as a whole: Twins shared more top CDR3 clonotypes than unrelated donors did. Out-of-frame TCRbeta clonotypes reportedly had markedly more similar V usage in twins than unrelated donors.

TCR cDNA libraries were made from RNA using a previously described, modified protocol. TCRdb reanalysed the 5' RACE reads using MiXCR and keeps one entry per CDR3 protein. This table holds 350,000 to 400,000 distinct CDR3 sequences, about 28% found once. The clonotype was recovered from a woman aged 18 to 55 in good health. The chain is built from TRBV7-9 and TRBJ2-3, with D possibly matching TRBD2 (5 bases). Sequencing was performed on PBMCs. The CDR3 nucleotides are TGTGCCAGCAGCCTTCGGCAGCGGGATACGCAGTATTTT. Protein product: CASSLRQRDTQYF.